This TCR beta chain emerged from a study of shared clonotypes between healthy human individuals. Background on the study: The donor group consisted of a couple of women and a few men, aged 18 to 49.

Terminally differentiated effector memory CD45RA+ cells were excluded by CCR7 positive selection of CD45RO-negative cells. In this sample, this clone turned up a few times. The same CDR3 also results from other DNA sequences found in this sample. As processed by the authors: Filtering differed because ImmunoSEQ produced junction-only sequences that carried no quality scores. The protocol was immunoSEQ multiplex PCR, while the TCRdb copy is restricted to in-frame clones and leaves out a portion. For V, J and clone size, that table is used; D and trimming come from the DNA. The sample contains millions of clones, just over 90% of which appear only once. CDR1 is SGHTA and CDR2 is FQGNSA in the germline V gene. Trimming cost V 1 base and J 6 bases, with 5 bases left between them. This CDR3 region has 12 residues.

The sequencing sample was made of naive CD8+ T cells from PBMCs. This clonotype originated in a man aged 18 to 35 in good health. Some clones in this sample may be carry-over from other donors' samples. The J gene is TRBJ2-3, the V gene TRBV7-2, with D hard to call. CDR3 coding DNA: TGTGCCAGCAGCTTAGTTTCCGATACGCAGTATTTT. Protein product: CASSLVSDTQYF.